This TCR beta chain was identified in a study of T cell repertoires in cytomegalovirus infection. Overall study findings and caveats: HLA-C-restricted TCR beta clonotypes specific for CMV led the ex vivo response.

This clonotype was found a few times. Its cognate antigen is unknown. CDR3 length: 16 residues. V shed 2 bases and J 4 bases; nucleotides not matched to a gene: 7. Germline V gene data show CDR1 as SGHTA and CDR2 as FQGTGA. One entry per CDR3 protein, called by TCRdb with MiXCR from the reads. The repertoire consists of approximately 750,000 distinct CDR3 sequences, with roughly 36% occurring once and the leading ten covering 2.5% to 3.5%. The chain couples TRBV7-3 to TRBJ2-2; 7 nucleotides match TRBD2. The sequenced material came from PBMCs. This sequence originates from a human donor in good health (CMV status not recorded). Some clones in this sample may be carry-over from other donors' samples. This CDR3 is CASSLGRAVATGELFF. The DNA for the CDR3 is TGTGCCAGCAGCTTAGGGAGGGCAGTAGCCACCGGGGAGCTGTTTTTT. Filled out from reference TRBV7-3 and TRBJ2-2, the complete variable domain reads GAGVSQTPSNKVTEKGKYVELRCDPISGHTALYWYRQSLGQGPEFLIYFQGTGAADDSGLPNDRFFAVRPEGSVSTLKIQRTERGDSAVYLCASSLGRAVATGELFFGEGSRLTVL.